One and the same sample provided the 8 T cell receptor beta chains below, sequenced in a study of blood T cells in healthy people across ages. Primed by a sample-barcoded 5' primer and a J-beta primer mix, a second PCR proceeded for 7 to 11 cycles. TCRdb itself ran the 5' RACE reads through MiXCR, one entry per CDR3 protein. The table has more than 500,000 distinct CDR3 sequences, 25% to 35% seen once. The same specimen was also included in a second study, on T cells of mothers and their children.

The sample was blood. All receptors come from a boy younger than 10 in good health.

This clonotype was observed a handful of times. The chain recombines TRBV20-1 with TRBJ1-2; D remains unclear. The CDR3 is made up of 14 amino acids. The V gene lost 0 bases and the J gene lost 7 bases, with 15 bases spanning the gap. Germline V gene sequence: CDR1 DFQATT, CDR2 SNEGSKA (reference sequence). CDR3 residues: CSAREGGSLGGYTF. In DNA form, the CDR3 reads TGCAGTGCTAGAGAAGGAGGTTCTCTGGGTGGCTACACCTTC.

This chain joins TRBV19 and TRBJ1-1, with unresolved D. This CDR3 region has 13 residues. V lost 3 bases, J lost 5 bases, and 10 bases lay in between. The germline gives CDR1 LNHDA, CDR2 SQIVND (reference sequence). The CDR3 DNA reads TGTGCCAGTAGTATTTCGGGGTGGACTGAAGCTTTCTTT. This encodes CASSISGWTEAFF.

This clonotype has just a few counts. V is TRBV5-5 and J is TRBJ2-5; 9 bases agree with TRBD1. The J call may not be correct, given that the DNA end is closer to TRBJ2-7. Germline CDR1 and CDR2: SGHKS and YYEKEE (reference sequence). This CDR3 is built from 14 residues. Here the CDR3 reads CASSRDREGYEQYF. The CDR3 nucleotides read TGTGCCAGCAGCCGGGACAGGGAGGGGTACGAGCAGTACTTC.

This clonotype has only a few counts. The chain's CDR3 is CASSLGQGAGNEQFF. CDR3 coding DNA: TGTGCCAGCAGCCTCGGACAGGGGGCGGGCAATGAGCAGTTCTTC. This chain links TRBV27 with TRBJ2-5; 11 positions agree with TRBD1. The J call is in doubt because the DNA end fits TRBJ2-1 better. The V gene's germline CDR1 is MNHEY and CDR2 SMNVEV (reference sequence). The CDR3 covers 15 residues.

DNA for the CDR3: TGTGCCAGCAGCTTAGATTGGAGAGGGACTAGTACCGGGGAGCTGTTTTTT. This codes for CASSLDWRGTSTGELFF. The genes are TRBV11-2 and TRBJ2-2; 8 bases are a match to TRBD2. CDR1 and CDR2 (germline): SGHAT, FQNNGV. The ends lost 0 bases at V and 5 bases at J; junction bases unmatched: 8. CDR3 size: 17 residues.

This clonotype was seen more than once but under ten times. This chain links TRBV6-6 with TRBJ2-4; a possible D gene is TRBD1 (6 bases). The CDR3 runs 15 residues. Germline CDR1 reads MNHNY; CDR2 reads SVGAGI (reference sequence). Trimming removed 3 bases at V and 2 bases at J, with 11 bases between. The CDR3 spells CASSYTGFSKNIQYF. The CDR3 nucleotides read TGTGCCAGCAGTTATACAGGGTTCTCCAAAAACATTCAGTACTTC.

CDR3 sequence: CASSPIRGTNEKLFF. CDR3 DNA: TGTGCCAGCTCACCTATACGGGGGACTAATGAAAAACTGTTTTTT. The chain joins TRBV18 to TRBJ1-4; perhaps TRBD1 as D (5 bases). CDR3 length: 15 residues. The V gene lost 3 bases and the J gene lost 2 bases, with 10 bases spanning the gap. From germline, CDR1 is KGHSH and CDR2 LQKENI.

The rearrangement links TRBV5-5 to TRBJ2-1; TRBD2 aligns across 12 bases. This CDR3 spans 17 amino acids. CDR1 and CDR2 from the germline V gene are SGHKS and YYEKEE (reference sequence). With 4 bases clipped from V and 8 bases from J, the junction kept 13 bases outside the gene matches. DNA for the CDR3: TGTGCCAGCAGCGTCCGACTAGCGGGGGCCCTAATGGATGAGCAGTTCTTC. Its translation is CASSVRLAGALMDEQFF.